This T cell receptor beta chain emerged from a study of blood T cell repertoires in COVID-19. On the study more broadly: Some COVID-19 samples were acute and others convalescent; all came from the United States, Italy and Spain. T cells, B-cell-depleted T cells, or PBMCs supplied cDNA or gDNA.

Source study methods: By means of reference gene primer amplification, nucleated cell counts were estimated. The assay was immunoSEQ multiplex PCR, and TCRdb's table has in-frame clones only and misses some. That table is the source of V, J and clone size, and D and trimming were worked out from the DNA. Among about 95,000 clones, approximately 87% were seen once, and the ten largest hold about a sixth. The CDR3 runs 16 residues. V lost 2 bases and J lost 5; bases outside the gene matches: 5. The germline V gene has CDR1 MNHNS and CDR2 SASEGT. The chain uses TRBV6-1 and TRBJ2-3; 12 bases align to TRBD2. Sequenced sample: peripheral blood. The receptor was derived from a human donor in a cohort sampled during active COVID-19. The CDR3 coding sequence is TGTGCCAGCAGTGAACGGACTAGCGGGGCCCAAGATACGCAGTATTTT. Translating it yields CASSERTSGAQDTQYF.